This T cell receptor beta chain came from a study of T-cell memory formation after mild COVID-19. TCRdb independently ran MiXCR on the 5' RACE reads; one entry per CDR3 protein. The table records around 250,000 distinct CDR3 sequences, roughly 14% of them present only once. The V end was cut by 5 bases, the J end by 13 bases, with 23 bases between. Per germline, CDR1 SGHNT and CDR2 YENEEA. The CDR3 extends over 15 amino acids. This clonotype was detected a few times. Material: PBMCs or a T cell subset sorted from them (not recorded which). This receptor was taken from an adult woman who had mild COVID-19 (a few samples of this study predate the infection). Cell type and time point are not known. The chain couples TRBV11-3 to TRBJ2-2, with D possibly being TRBD1 (5 bases). CDR3: CASSPRTPDLKGLFF. The CDR3 nucleotides are TGTGCCAGCAGCCCCCGGACACCTGACTTGAAAGGGCTGTTTTTT.